This T cell receptor beta chain was captured by sequencing in a study of blood T cell repertoires in COVID-19. Study in general: COVID-19 samples, acute and convalescent, were from the United States, Italy and Spain. Sources were T cells, B-cell-depleted T cells, or PBMCs; the material itself was cDNA or gDNA.

Germline CDR1 KGHSH, CDR2 LQKENI. V lost 1 base to trimming and J lost 4 bases, with 7 bases between them. The CDR3 contains 14 residues. TCRdb's copy holds only in-frame clones and misses some; the assay was immunoSEQ multiplex PCR. Of about 170,000 clones in the sample, about four fifths were seen once. The sequence was obtained from a man aged 35 to 55 who had recovered from COVID-19. The sequenced sample consisted of peripheral blood. This sequence joins TRBV18 and TRBJ2-2; D is perhaps TRBD2 (5 bases). The CDR3 loop reads CASSPRGFTGELFF. In nucleotides, the CDR3 is TGTGCCAGCTCACCACGCGGGTTCACCGGGGAGCTGTTTTTT.